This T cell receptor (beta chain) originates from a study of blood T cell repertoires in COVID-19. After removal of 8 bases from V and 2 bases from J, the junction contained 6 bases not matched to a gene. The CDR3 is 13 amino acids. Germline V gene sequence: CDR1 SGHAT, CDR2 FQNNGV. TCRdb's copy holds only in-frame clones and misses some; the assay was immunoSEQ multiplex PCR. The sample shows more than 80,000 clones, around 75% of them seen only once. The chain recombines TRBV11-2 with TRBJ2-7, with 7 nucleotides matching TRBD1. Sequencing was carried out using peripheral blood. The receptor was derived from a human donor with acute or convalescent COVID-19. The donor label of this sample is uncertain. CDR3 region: CASQTGIAYEQYF. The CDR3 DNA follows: TGTGCCAGCCAGACAGGGATCGCCTACGAGCAGTACTTC. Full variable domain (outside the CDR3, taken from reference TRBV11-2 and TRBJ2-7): EAGVAQSPRYKIIEKRQSVAFWCNPISGHATLYWYQQILGQGPKLLIQFQNNGVVDDSQLPKDRFSAERLKGVDSTLKIQPAKLEDSAVYLCASQTGIAYEQYFGPGTRLTVT.